This TCR beta chain was retrieved from a study of identical twins. The germline CDR1 and CDR2 sequences are SGHTA and FQGNSA. Trimming stripped 5 bases from V and 3 bases from J, with 10 bases between. This CDR3 region has 14 residues. TCRdb re-called the 5' RACE reads through MiXCR, storing one row per CDR3 protein. This table has 420,000 or so distinct CDR3 sequences, around a sixth appearing once. The clonotype originates from a man over 45 in good health. Sequences were obtained from naive T cells sorted from blood. The J gene is TRBJ2-2, the V gene TRBV7-2; no definite D call. The DNA for the CDR3 is TGTGCCAGCAGCCAAGGGCCTCACACCGGGGAGCTGTTTTTT. This gives the protein CASSQGPHTGELFF.